The 19 T cell receptor beta chains reported below all come from one sample, sequenced in a study of blood T cell repertoires in COVID-19. Method: immunoSEQ multiplex PCR; TCRdb's copy keeps in-frame clones and lacks some. The table records roughly 180,000 clones, roughly 82% of them present only once. The sequenced material came from PBMCs or T cells enriched from blood (not recorded which). The receptors stem from a man aged 35-49 years who had recovered from COVID-19.

J is TRBJ1-6 and V is TRBV19; 7 nucleotides agree with TRBD1. Trimming removed 4 bases from V and 0 bases from J; junction bases left unmatched: 9. The germline CDR1 and CDR2 sequences are LNHDA and SQIVND (reference sequence). The CDR3 is 18 residues long. The CDR3 region has the DNA TGTGCCAGTAGTACAACCGGGACAGCTGTCTCCTATAATTCACCCCTCCACTTT. Amino acids: CASSTTGTAVSYNSPLHF.

The gene calls are TRBV29-1 and TRBJ1-2; tentatively, D is TRBD1 (5 bases). CDR1 and CDR2 (germline): SQVTM, ANQGSEA. V shed 0 bases and J shed 0 bases, with 8 bases lying between them. The CDR3 runs 14 residues. The CDR3 DNA is TGCAGCGTTGAAGACAGGGAATCTAACTATGGCTACACCTTC. It specifies CSVEDRESNYGYTF.

V usage is TRBV29-1 and J usage is TRBJ2-1; TRBD1 agrees at 9 bases. The CDR3 is made up of 13 amino acids. V was clipped by 7 bases and J by 2 bases; unmatched bases: 3. Germline loops: CDR1 SQVTM, CDR2 ANQGSEA. The CDR3 bases are TGCAGCGCCGGGACAGGGACCTACAATGAGCAGTTCTTC. This translates into CSAGTGTYNEQFF.

The V call is TRBV7-2, the J call TRBJ1-3; weak D call: TRBD1 (6 bases). Trimming removed 5 bases from V and 0 bases from J, with 11 bases in between. CDR3 size: 15 residues. Germline values: CDR1 SGHTA, CDR2 FQGNSA. The CDR3 reads CASSPGTFSGNTIYF. CDR3 sequence (DNA): TGTGCCAGCAGCCCTGGGACATTCTCTGGAAACACCATATATTTT.

V usage is TRBV18 and J usage is TRBJ1-1; D gene uncertain. Germline V gene data show CDR1 as KGHSH and CDR2 as LQKENI. The CDR3 covers 14 residues. Trimming left V 5 bases short and J 4 bases short, with 14 bases between. The CDR3 DNA sequence: TGTGCCAGCTCAGCCACCGCGGGCGGCACTGAAGCTTTCTTT. The encoded protein is CASSATAGGTEAFF.

This clone was counted a single time. This chain uses TRBV4-2 with TRBJ2-2; 7 nucleotides agree with TRBD2. The trim removed 0 bases at V and 3 bases at J, leaving 10 bases unmatched. There are 18 residues in the CDR3. CDR1 and CDR2 (germline): LGHNA, YNFKEQ. The CDR3 DNA is TGTGCCAGCAGCCAAGAATGGAACGGGGAGGGATACACCGGGGAGCTGTTTTTT. Translated, it gives CASSQEWNGEGYTGELFF.

The chain couples TRBV25-1 to TRBJ1-1; perhaps TRBD1 as D (5 bases). Germline V lookup: CDR1 MGHDK, CDR2 SYGVNS. The ends were cut back, 3 bases at V and 2 bases at J, with 13 bases in the middle. CDR3 length: 15 residues. The CDR3 DNA follows: TGTGCCAGCAGTGAGATCGGACAAACAAACACTGAAGCTTTCTTT. Residues: CASSEIGQTNTEAFF.

V and J are TRBV7-6 and TRBJ2-3; TRBD1 might be the D (6 bases). The CDR3 extends over 17 amino acids. Trimming pared 3 bases from V and 0 bases from J, leaving 16 bases between. From germline, CDR1 is SGHVS and CDR2 FNYEAQ. In nucleotides, the CDR3 is TGTGCCAGCAGCTTGGGCCTGGGGGCGCTCAGCACAGATACGCAGTATTTT. This sequence encodes CASSLGLGALSTDTQYF.

The J gene is TRBJ2-7, the V gene TRBV19; 7 nucleotides match TRBD2. Per the germline V gene, CDR1 is LNHDA and CDR2 is SQIVND (reference sequence). The length of the CDR3 is 20 residues. The V segment lost 5 bases and the J segment 1 base; nucleotides outside the gene matches: 23. In nucleotides, the CDR3 is TGTGCCAGTAGTCCGAGGGAGGGAACGGGAGACTTGGGCTGGTCCTACGAGCAGTACTTC. This encodes CASSPREGTGDLGWSYEQYF.

This clone was detected only a few times. The chain uses TRBV30 and TRBJ2-1; 9 bases fit TRBD2. CDR3 size: 15 residues. Germline V CDR1 and CDR2: GTSNPN, SVGIG (reference sequence). The V gene end was trimmed by 2 bases and the J gene end by 10 bases; junction bases not matched to a gene: 12. For the CDR3, the DNA is TGTGCCTGGAGTTTTTTGGCGGGAGGGCCAGAGGAGCAGTTCTTC. Residues: CAWSFLAGGPEEQFF.

The chain's CDR3 is CASSLEGGRTEAFF. In DNA form, the CDR3 reads TGTGCCAGCAGCTTGGAGGGAGGGCGCACTGAAGCTTTCTTT. The V gene is TRBV5-8, the J gene TRBJ1-1, with D unresolved. This CDR3 spans 14 amino acids. Trimming took 0 bases from V and 4 from J, leaving 10 bases between them. The germline CDR1 and CDR2 sequences are SGHTS and YDEGEE. Together with reference TRBV5-8 and TRBJ1-1, the CDR3 gives the full variable domain: EAGVTQSPTHLIKTRGQQATLRCSPISGHTSVYWYQQALGLGLQFLLWYDEGEERNRGNFPPRFSGRQFPNYSSELNVNALELEDSALYLCASSLEGGRTEAFFGQGTRLTVV.

J is TRBJ1-2 and V is TRBV11-2; 9 bases are shared with TRBD1. Trimming at V came to 5 bases and at J to 5 bases, leaving 6 bases not matched to a gene. Germline V lookup: CDR1 SGHAT, CDR2 FQNNGV. This CDR3 comprises 14 residues. The chain's CDR3 is CASSGDGTGYGYTF. CDR3 nucleotides: TGTGCCAGCAGCGGTGATGGGACAGGGTATGGCTACACCTTC.

This clone showed up just a few times. The chain combines TRBV7-2 with TRBJ1-2; 7 nucleotides line up with TRBD1. Trimming at V came to 3 bases and at J to 6 bases, leaving 10 bases not matched to a gene. The CDR3 is made up of 15 amino acids. CDR1 and CDR2 from the germline V gene are SGHTA and FQGNSA. This CDR3 is CASSLWTGSGHGYTF. CDR3 DNA sequence: TGTGCCAGCAGCTTGTGGACAGGCTCGGGGCATGGCTACACCTTC.

The chain recombines TRBV3-1 (or the pseudogene TRBV3-2) with TRBJ1-1; possibly TRBD1 for D (6 bases). There are 14 residues in the CDR3. CDR1 and CDR2 from the germline V gene are LGHDT and YNNKEL (reference sequence). V lost 6 bases and J 1 base, leaving 12 bases between the germline ends. The CDR3 bases are TGTGCCAGCAGGCCTCTGACAGGGAACACTGAAGCTTTCTTT. As protein: CASRPLTGNTEAFF.

V usage is TRBV6-9 and J usage is TRBJ1-2, with unresolved D. The CDR3 spans 14 residues. CDR1 and CDR2 from the germline V gene are MNHGY and SVAAGI. Trimming took 3 bases from V and 0 from J, leaving 8 bases between them. CDR3 amino acids: CASSYAATNYGYTF. CDR3 in DNA: TGTGCCAGCAGTTACGCGGCCACTAACTATGGCTACACCTTC.

This chain uses TRBV12-3 or TRBV12-4 with TRBJ1-2, with no clear D. This CDR3 has 13 amino acids. Trimming stripped 3 bases from V and 3 bases from J, with 8 bases between. The CDR3 DNA reads as TGTGCCAGCAGTTTTGGAGGAGACTATGGCTACACCTTC. It specifies CASSFGGDYGYTF.

This clone was seen more than once but under ten times. The V and J genes are TRBV3-1 (or the pseudogene TRBV3-2) and TRBJ2-2; D uncertain. Per the germline V gene, CDR1 is LGHDT and CDR2 is YNNKEL (reference sequence). CDR3 length: 18 residues. The germline V and J ends were trimmed by 0 bases and 0 bases, with 14 bases remaining between them. The CDR3 protein is CASSQDRGPSTNTGELFF. CDR3 DNA: TGTGCCAGCAGCCAAGATCGCGGCCCCTCGACGAACACCGGGGAGCTGTTTTTT.

V gene TRBV28 combines with J gene TRBJ1-2; 9 nucleotides agree with TRBD1. The CDR3 totals 15 residues. V lost 3 bases and J lost 8; bases outside the gene matches: 10. Germline V gives CDR1 MDHEN, CDR2 SYDVKM. The chain's CDR3 is CASSFLRDRVEGYTF. The CDR3 bases are TGTGCCAGCAGTTTCTTGCGGGACAGGGTAGAAGGCTACACCTTC.

This chain links TRBV27 with TRBJ1-2, with TRBD1 matching over 10 bases. CDR3 size: 14 residues. Trimming took 6 bases from V and 4 from J; bases not matched to a gene: 5. Germline V gene lookup returns CDR1 MNHEY and CDR2 SMNVEV (reference sequence). The CDR3 sequence: CASRTGTGAYGYTF. CDR3 DNA: TGTGCCAGCAGAACCGGGACAGGGGCCTATGGCTACACCTTC.